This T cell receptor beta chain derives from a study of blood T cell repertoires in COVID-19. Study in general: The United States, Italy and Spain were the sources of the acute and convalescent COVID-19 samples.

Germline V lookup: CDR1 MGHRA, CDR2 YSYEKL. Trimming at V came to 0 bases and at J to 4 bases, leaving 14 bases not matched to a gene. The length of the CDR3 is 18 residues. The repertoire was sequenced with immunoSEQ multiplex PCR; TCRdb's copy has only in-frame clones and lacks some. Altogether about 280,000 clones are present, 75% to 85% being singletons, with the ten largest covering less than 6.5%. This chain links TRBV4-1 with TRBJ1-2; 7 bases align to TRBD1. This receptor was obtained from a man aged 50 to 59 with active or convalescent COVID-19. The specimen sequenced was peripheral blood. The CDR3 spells CASSQDSRGYRGAYGYTF. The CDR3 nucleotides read TGCGCCAGCAGCCAAGATAGTCGCGGGTACAGGGGAGCCTATGGCTACACCTTC.